The 10 T cell receptor beta chains below come from one sample, sequenced in a study of shared clonotypes between healthy human individuals. Sequencing was performed with immunoSEQ multiplex PCR; in TCRdb, only in-frame clones are kept and a portion is missing. The table shows about 710,000 clones, with around three quarters occurring only once. The sample was memory CD4+ T cells sorted from blood. The subset was: CD45RA-negative fraction. These receptors came from a woman in her thirties in good health.

On this clone: In the same sample, other DNA sequences code for this CDR3. The V gene is TRBV6-5, the J gene TRBJ2-1; D is possibly TRBD1 (8 bases). Trimming stripped 0 bases from V and 4 bases from J, with 13 bases between. The CDR3 extends over 16 amino acids. Germline CDR1 reads MNHEY; CDR2 reads SVGAGI. CDR3 amino acids: CASSYSTGGAYNEQFF. In DNA, the CDR3 is TGTGCCAGCAGTTACTCTACAGGGGGGGCTTACAATGAGCAGTTCTTC.

In this sample, this clone turned up many times. V usage is TRBV6-5 and J usage is TRBJ2-1, with D uncertain. The length of the CDR3 is 15 residues. Trimming cost V 6 bases and J 0 bases, with 12 bases left between them. Per the germline V gene, CDR1 is MNHEY and CDR2 is SVGAGI. In DNA, the CDR3 is TGTGCCAGCAGGAGCCTGCGTAGCTCCTACAATGAGCAGTTCTTC. This sequence encodes CASRSLRSSYNEQFF.

The chain joins TRBV14 to TRBJ2-7; 10 positions agree with TRBD2. After removal of 4 bases from V and 5 bases from J, the junction contained 5 bases not matched to a gene. The germline gives CDR1 SGHDN, CDR2 FVKESK. The CDR3 length is 14 residues. CDR3 amino acids: CASSLLAGADEQYF. The CDR3 DNA reads as TGTGCCAGCAGCCTGCTAGCGGGAGCCGACGAGCAGTACTTC. Combining the CDR3 with reference TRBV14 and TRBJ2-7 gives the whole variable domain EAGVTQFPSHSVIEKGQTVTLRCDPISGHDNLYWYRRVMGKEIKFLLHFVKESKQDESGMPNNRFLAERTGGTYSTLKVQPAELEDSGVYFCASSLLAGADEQYFGPGTRLTVT.

This clone occurred once. The V gene is TRBV11-2, the J gene TRBJ1-4, with 8 nucleotides matching TRBD1. Germline V gene sequence: CDR1 SGHAT, CDR2 FQNNGV. This CDR3 contains 15 residues. V lost 5 bases to trimming and J lost 3 bases; unmatched junction nucleotides: 5. The CDR3 nucleotides are TGTGCCAGCAGCACCGGACAGGGTCCTAATGAAAAACTGTTTTTT. Its translation is CASSTGQGPNEKLFF.

This clone appeared a single time. This chain joins TRBV5-1 and TRBJ2-3; D possibly corresponds to TRBD1 (5 bases). The V gene's germline CDR1 is SGHRS and CDR2 YFSETQ. This CDR3 has 16 amino acids. The germline V and J ends were trimmed by 1 base and 2 bases, with 14 bases remaining between them. Written as DNA, the CDR3 is TGCGCCAGCAGCTTGTCAACAGGTCCCATCACAGATACGCAGTATTTT. The encoded protein is CASSLSTGPITDTQYF.

Of note for this clone: This clone may be a read error of a much larger clone one base away. The same CDR3 is also encoded by other DNA sequences in this sample. The gene calls are TRBV28 and TRBJ2-7; D not certain. This CDR3 region has 11 residues. V lost 6 bases and J lost 3, with 6 bases in between. Germline V gene sequence: CDR1 MDHEN, CDR2 SYDVKM. The CDR3 nucleotides are TGTGCCAGCAGCTCTCGCTACGAGCAGTACTTC. Protein product: CASSSRYEQYF.

The rearrangement links TRBV5-6 to TRBJ2-3; TRBD2 matches 9 bases. V gave up 3 bases and J gave up 2 bases; unmatched junction bases: 4. The germline CDR1 and CDR2 sequences are SGHDT and YYEEEE. The CDR3 runs to 15 residues. CDR3 nucleotides: TGTGCCAGCAGCTCAGGACTAGCGCTCACAGATACGCAGTATTTT. Protein sequence: CASSSGLALTDTQYF.

The chain employs TRBV18 and TRBJ1-1, with no clear D. Trimming stripped 4 bases from V and 0 bases from J, with 12 bases between. Germline CDR1 KGHSH, CDR2 LQKENI. The CDR3 contains 15 residues. CDR3 in amino acids: CASSRLIGLNTEAFF. In nucleotides, the CDR3 is TGTGCCAGCTCACGACTAATAGGGCTGAACACTGAAGCTTTCTTT.

This clone was observed a single time. V usage is TRBV19 and J usage is TRBJ2-2; TRBD2 might be the D (5 bases). V shed 1 base and J shed 4 bases, with 10 bases lying between them. The germline V gene has CDR1 LNHDA and CDR2 SQIVND (reference sequence). The CDR3 is made up of 15 amino acids. The CDR3 region is CASSIAGTGTGELFF. In DNA, the CDR3 is TGTGCCAGTAGTATAGCGGGAACGGGCACCGGGGAGCTGTTTTTT.

The rearrangement links TRBV14 to TRBJ2-1; D may correspond to TRBD1 or TRBD2 (5 bases each). CDR3 length: 18 residues. Trimming shortened V by 4 bases and J by 8 bases, and 27 bases separated the two germline ends. The germline gives CDR1 SGHDN, CDR2 FVKESK. The CDR3 bases are TGTGCCAGCAGCCGATCACAATCCGGGACCGCGCGGATCCATGAGCAGTTCTTC. This sequence encodes CASSRSQSGTARIHEQFF.